Shown below are 14 T cell receptor beta chains from a single sample sequenced in a study of T-cell reconstitution after alpha-beta-depleted transplantation in children. Preparation of the TCRbeta library used unique molecular identifiers. Using its own MiXCR run on the PCR reads, TCRdb lists one record per CDR3 protein. The sample lists approximately 500,000 distinct CDR3 sequences, over 9.5% occurring once. The sample here was PBMCs, taken before TCRalphabeta/CD19-depleted stem cell transplant. These receptors came from a child aged 2-15 years with inherited bone marrow failure, due to receive a stem cell transplant.

The chain is built from TRBV7-8 and TRBJ1-2; D is uncertain. CDR1 and CDR2 from the germline V gene are SGHVS and FQNEAQ. The CDR3 sequence is 13 residues long. Between the trimmed V and J ends, which lost 5 bases and 2 bases, there was a span of 9 bases. For the CDR3, the DNA is TGTGCCAGCAGCACCCGACAAAACTATGGCTACACCTTC. Translating gives CASSTRQNYGYTF.

This clonotype was counted at least ten times. J is TRBJ2-3 and V is TRBV4-3; 7 nucleotides line up with TRBD1. Germline CDR1 LGHNA, CDR2 YSLEER. The CDR3 loop spans 15 amino acids. Trimming at V came to 3 bases and at J to 4 bases, leaving 7 bases not matched to a gene. This CDR3 reads CASSHTPTGADTQYF. The DNA of the CDR3 is TGCGCCAGCAGCCATACCCCTACAGGGGCAGATACGCAGTATTTT.

This clonotype was seen ten or more times. The chain combines TRBV9 with TRBJ2-3; 13 nucleotides agree with TRBD2. The J segment lost 7 bases and the V segment lost 4 bases, leaving 6 bases of the junction unmatched. The CDR3 length is 15 residues. Per germline, CDR1 SGDLS and CDR2 YYNGEE. The CDR3 reads CASSILAGGPNTQYF. For the CDR3, the DNA is TGTGCCAGCAGCATACTAGCGGGAGGGCCCAATACGCAGTATTTT.

Ten or more counts support this clonotype. The chain is built from TRBV5-5 and TRBJ2-5; D is possibly TRBD1 (6 bases). Trimming shortened V by 0 bases and J by 3 bases, and 9 bases separated the two germline ends. Germline values: CDR1 SGHKS, CDR2 YYEKEE (reference sequence). The CDR3 is made up of 14 amino acids. DNA for the CDR3: TGTGCCAGCAGCTTGGGGCAGGGGAAAGAGACCCAGTACTTC. Its translation: CASSLGQGKETQYF. The whole variable domain, remainder taken from reference TRBV5-5 and TRBJ2-5, is DAGVTQSPTHLIKTRGQQVTLRCSPISGHKSVSWYQQVLGQGPQFIFQYYEKEERGRGNFPDRFSARQFPNYSSELNVNALLLGDSALYLCASSLGQGKETQYFGPGTRLLVL.

This chain links TRBV27 with TRBJ1-2, with a tentative D call TRBD1 (6 bases). The V gene's germline CDR1 is MNHEY and CDR2 SMNVEV (reference sequence). CDR3 length: 14 amino acids. Trimming cost V 5 bases and J 3 bases, with 13 bases left between them. The CDR3 protein is CASSPHREDYGYTF. Written as DNA, the CDR3 is TGTGCCAGCAGTCCTCACAGGGAGGACTATGGCTACACCTTC.

Turning to this clonotype: Germline and junction disagree at one end, which may indicate a read error. The chain couples TRBV7-8 to TRBJ2-7, with 10 bases aligning to TRBD1. Germline values: CDR1 SGHVS, CDR2 FQNEAQ. The CDR3 runs to 14 residues. CDR3 nucleotide sequence: TGTGCCAGCAGTAAGGGACAGGGGTCCTACGAGCAGCACTTC. Its translation is CASSKGQGSYEQHF.

The genes are TRBV20-1 and TRBJ2-7, with 11 nucleotides matching TRBD2. Per germline, CDR1 DFQATT and CDR2 SNEGSKA (reference sequence). The trim removed 0 bases at V and 0 bases at J, leaving 16 bases unmatched. The CDR3 extends over 20 amino acids. The CDR3 sequence: CSARDLITGTSGFLSYEQYF. CDR3 bases: TGCAGTGCTAGAGATCTGATTACCGGGACTAGCGGCTTCCTCTCCTACGAGCAGTACTTC.

This clonotype has a count of ten or more. The gene calls are TRBV12-3 or TRBV12-4 and TRBJ2-5; tentatively, D is TRBD1 or TRBD2 (5 bases each). V was shortened by 4 bases and J by 7 bases, with 16 bases between the two germline ends. CDR3 size: 14 residues. DNA for the CDR3: TGTGCCAGCAGTTCCACCGGGACCGGAGGGACCCAGTACTTC. Amino acid sequence: CASSSTGTGGTQYF.

This clonotype has at least ten counts. V usage is TRBV13 and J usage is TRBJ2-6, with unresolved D. Germline assignment: CDR1 PRHDT and CDR2 FYEKMQ (reference sequence). V dropped 5 bases and J dropped 1 base, with 6 bases sitting between them. The CDR3 consists of 14 residues. For the CDR3, the DNA is TGTGCCAGCAGCAGTAAGTCTGGGGCCAACGTCCTGACTTTC. Protein product: CASSSKSGANVLTF.

This chain's CDR3 is CASSPPRNTQYF. CDR3 coding DNA: TGTGCCAGCTCACCACCAAGAAATACGCAGTATTTT. The rearrangement uses TRBV18 and TRBJ2-3; the D is unclear. V dropped 0 bases and J dropped 7 bases, with 5 bases sitting between them. The CDR3 extends over 12 amino acids. Germline V gives CDR1 KGHSH, CDR2 LQKENI.

Ten or more counts support this clonotype. This chain connects TRBV29-1 to TRBJ2-1; 9 bases align to TRBD2. J gave up 0 bases and V 7 bases, and 7 bases lay outside the gene matches. Germline V gives CDR1 SQVTM, CDR2 ANQGSEA. The CDR3 runs to 15 residues. For the CDR3, the DNA is TGCAGCGCCGCCCGTAGCGGGAGCTCCTACAATGAGCAGTTCTTC. This encodes CSAARSGSSYNEQFF.

The chain combines TRBV7-2 with TRBJ2-5, with a tentative D call TRBD1 (7 bases). The germline gives CDR1 SGHTA, CDR2 FQGNSA. V dropped 5 bases and J dropped 0 bases, with 13 bases sitting between them. The CDR3 contains 15 residues. The CDR3 protein is CASSPGDSDQETQYF. CDR3 bases: TGTGCCAGCAGCCCGGGGGACAGTGACCAAGAGACCCAGTACTTC.

This clonotype was recorded many times. V is TRBV18 and J is TRBJ2-1; 8 bases map to TRBD2. The CDR3 consists of 20 residues. The V gene end was trimmed by 5 bases and the J gene end by 0 bases; junction bases not matched to a gene: 18. Germline loops: CDR1 KGHSH, CDR2 LQKENI. The CDR3 DNA sequence: TGTGCCAGCTCAGCCGTGACGGTGATAGCGGGACTATACTCCTACAATGAGCAGTTCTTC. Amino acid sequence: CASSAVTVIAGLYSYNEQFF.

The table lists this clonotype with many counts. The rearrangement joins TRBV28 to TRBJ1-2, with TRBD1 as a possible D gene (5 bases). Germline CDR1 and CDR2: MDHEN and SYDVKM. The CDR3 length is 11 residues. V lost 8 bases, J lost 7 bases, and 11 bases lay in between. CDR3 in amino acids: CASGRGGGYTF. The CDR3 DNA reads TGTGCCAGCGGCCGGGGGGGTGGCTACACCTTC.